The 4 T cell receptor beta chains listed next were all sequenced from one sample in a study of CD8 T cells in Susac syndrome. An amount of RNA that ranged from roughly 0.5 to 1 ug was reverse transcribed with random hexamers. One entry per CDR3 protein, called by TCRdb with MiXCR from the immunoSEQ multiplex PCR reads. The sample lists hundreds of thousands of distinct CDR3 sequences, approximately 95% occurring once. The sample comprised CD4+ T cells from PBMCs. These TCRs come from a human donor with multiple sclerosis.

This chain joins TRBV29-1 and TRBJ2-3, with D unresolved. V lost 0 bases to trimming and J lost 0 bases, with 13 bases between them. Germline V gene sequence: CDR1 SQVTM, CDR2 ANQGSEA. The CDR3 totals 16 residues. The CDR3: CSVEDSSRTSTDTQYF. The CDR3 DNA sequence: TGCAGCGTTGAAGATTCGTCACGCACTAGCACAGATACGCAGTATTTT.

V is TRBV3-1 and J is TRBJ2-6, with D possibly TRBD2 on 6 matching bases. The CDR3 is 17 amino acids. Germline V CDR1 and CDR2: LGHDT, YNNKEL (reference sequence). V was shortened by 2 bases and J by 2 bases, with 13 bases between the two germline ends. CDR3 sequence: CASSQLVGGPGANVLTF. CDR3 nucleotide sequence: TGTGCCAGCAGCCAACTAGTGGGGGGACCTGGGGCCAACGTCCTGACTTTC.

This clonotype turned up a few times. The chain's CDR3 is CSVGRADGYTF. In DNA form, the CDR3 reads TGCAGCGTTGGTCGGGCAGACGGCTACACCTTC. J is TRBJ1-2 and V is TRBV29-1, with unresolved D. The CDR3 contains 11 residues. In germline, CDR1 is SQVTM, CDR2 ANQGSEA. Trimming stripped 4 bases from V and 8 bases from J, with 11 bases between.

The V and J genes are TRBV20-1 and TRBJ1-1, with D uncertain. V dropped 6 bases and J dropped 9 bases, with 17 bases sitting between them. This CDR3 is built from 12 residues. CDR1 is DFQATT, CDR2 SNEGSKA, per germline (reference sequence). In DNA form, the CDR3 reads TGCAGTGCCACAAGCAAGAATAGGCAAGCTTTCTTT. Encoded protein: CSATSKNRQAFF.